The 25 T cell receptor beta chains in this list originate from one sample, sequenced in a study of identifying expanded T cells in peripheral blood. Measured with immunoSEQ multiplex PCR; TCRdb has only the in-frame clones, and not every one. The sample comprises tens of thousands of clones, over 80% of which are singletons, and 19% rests with the top ten. Material: blood. Receptor source: a person aged 18 to 75 in good health.

This clone was counted a single time. The V call is TRBV2, the J call TRBJ2-3; 8 positions agree with TRBD1. This CDR3 spans 13 amino acids. Germline-derived CDR1 and CDR2 are SNHLY and FYNNEI. The V gene end was trimmed by 3 bases and the J gene end by 5 bases; junction bases not matched to a gene: 1. DNA for the CDR3: TGTGCCAGCAGTGAGGGACAGGAAGATACGCAGTATTTT. This translates into CASSEGQEDTQYF.

This clone occurred a few times. The genes are TRBV7-2 and TRBJ2-5; a weak D match, TRBD2 (6 bases). Germline CDR1 SGHTA, CDR2 FQGNSA. V shed 3 bases and J shed 6 bases, with 14 bases lying between them. This CDR3 has 14 amino acids. In nucleotides, the CDR3 is TGTGCCAGCAGCTTGGGCGGCGGAGGGCAGACCCAGTACTTC. It yields the protein CASSLGGGGQTQYF.

The chain employs TRBV2 and TRBJ1-5, with a weak D call TRBD1 (5 bases). The CDR3 has 15 amino acids. Germline CDR1 and CDR2: SNHLY and FYNNEI. The V end lost 6 bases, the J end lost 7 bases, and 19 bases lay between the germline ends. The CDR3 DNA reads as TGTGCCAGCAGCGACACCGGGCCGGGGGGGCAGCCCCAGCATTTT. This gives the protein CASSDTGPGGQPQHF.

The rearrangement joins TRBV4-3 to TRBJ2-3, with D hard to call. Germline V gene lookup returns CDR1 LGHNA and CDR2 YSLEER. This CDR3 spans 14 amino acids. Trimming shortened V by 1 base and J by 4 bases, and 9 bases separated the two germline ends. CDR3 in amino acids: CASSQGARADTQYF. The CDR3 coding sequence is TGCGCCAGCAGCCAAGGAGCGCGCGCAGATACGCAGTATTTT.

The chain is built from TRBV6-5 and TRBJ1-3; D unclear. The CDR3 loop spans 15 amino acids. The V gene's germline CDR1 is MNHEY and CDR2 SVGAGI. The V end lost 2 bases, the J end lost 0 bases, and 8 bases lay between the germline ends. The CDR3 sequence is CASSYGDSSGNTIYF. Written as DNA, the CDR3 is TGTGCCAGCAGTTACGGGGATAGCTCTGGAAACACCATATATTTT.

The V and J genes are TRBV27 and TRBJ2-1, with 13 bases aligning to TRBD2. The CDR3 has 17 amino acids. V gave up 7 bases and J gave up 3 bases; unmatched junction bases: 9. CDR1 and CDR2 (germline): MNHEY, SMNVEV (reference sequence). The CDR3 nucleotides read TGTGCCAGCAAAAAATCCGGGACTAGCGGGATCTACAATGAGCAGTTCTTC. It codes for CASKKSGTSGIYNEQFF.

The chain carries TRBV7-2 and TRBJ2-7; TRBD2 matches 7 bases. Germline V lookup: CDR1 SGHTA, CDR2 FQGNSA. The junction had 12 bases not matched to a gene; V was cut back by 5 bases and J by 2 bases. This CDR3 has 16 residues. CDR3 nucleotide sequence: TGTGCCAGCAGCACTAGTGGGCTAGCGGCAACCTACGAGCAGTACTTC. Its protein product is CASSTSGLAATYEQYF.

The chain couples TRBV9 to TRBJ2-7, with D maybe TRBD1 (6 bases). Germline V gene sequence: CDR1 SGDLS, CDR2 YYNGEE. V gave up 4 bases and J gave up 5 bases, with 16 bases separating them. The CDR3 contains 14 residues. The CDR3 region is CASSPRVTGDEQYF. In DNA, the CDR3 is TGTGCCAGCAGCCCGAGGGTGACAGGCGACGAGCAGTACTTC.

The rearrangement links TRBV6-1 to TRBJ1-2; D remains unclear. Trimming removed 0 bases from V and 6 bases from J, with 2 bases in between. CDR1 and CDR2 (germline): MNHNS, SASEGT. This CDR3 contains 11 residues. CDR3 region: CASSEADGYTF. The CDR3 region has the DNA TGTGCCAGCAGTGAAGCCGATGGCTACACCTTC.

The CDR3 DNA is TGTGCCAGCGGATGGGGACGGGTGCGCTCTGGAAACACCATATATTTT. It encodes CASGWGRVRSGNTIYF. The rearrangement links TRBV21-1 to TRBJ1-3. TRBV21-1 is a pseudogene locus. This CDR3 contains 16 residues.

The V and J genes are TRBV7-3 and TRBJ1-1; 7 bases fit TRBD1. V lost 4 bases and J lost 2; bases outside the gene matches: 4. Germline V CDR1 and CDR2: SGHTA, FQGTGA. This CDR3 has 14 amino acids. The CDR3 is CASSSGQQNTEAFF. In DNA, the CDR3 is TGTGCCAGCAGCTCGGGACAGCAAAACACTGAAGCTTTCTTT.

This chain links TRBV28 with TRBJ2-6; D remains unclear. With 5 bases removed from V and 0 bases from J, the gap between germline ends came to 8 bases. This CDR3 spans 15 amino acids. Germline V lookup: CDR1 MDHEN, CDR2 SYDVKM. CDR3 nucleotide sequence: TGTGCCAGCAGTCCACCAGGCTCTGGGGCCAACGTCCTGACTTTC. Translating gives CASSPPGSGANVLTF.

Concerning this clone itself: The junction shows a germline mismatch at one end, possibly a read error. CDR3 coding DNA: TGTGCCAGCAGCTTATACCGTGGCACTGAGGCTTTCTTT. As protein: CASSLYRGTEAFF. This sequence joins TRBV11-3 and TRBJ1-1; no reliable D call. Looked up from germline, CDR1 is SGHNT and CDR2 is YENEEA. The CDR3 is 13 amino acids.

The rearrangement joins TRBV7-3 to TRBJ2-3; D is unresolved. The CDR3 loop spans 13 amino acids. V lost 5 bases and J lost 8, with 14 bases in between. The germline V gene encodes CDR1 SGHTA and CDR2 FQGTGA. This chain's CDR3 is CASSNQQHATQYF. For the CDR3, the DNA is TGTGCCAGCAGCAATCAACAGCATGCTACGCAGTATTTT. Drawing the rest from reference TRBV7-3 and TRBJ2-3, the complete variable domain is GAGVSQTPSNKVTEKGKYVELRCDPISGHTALYWYRQSLGQGPEFLIYFQGTGAADDSGLPNDRFFAVRPEGSVSTLKIQRTERGDSAVYLCASSNQQHATQYFGPGTRLTVL.

As DNA, the CDR3 is TGTGCCAGCAGCCAATCGAGTCTAGCGGGGATGAGCTCCTACAATGAGCAGTTCTTC. Amino acid sequence: CASSQSSLAGMSSYNEQFF. The chain carries TRBV4-2 and TRBJ2-1; 9 nucleotides align to TRBD2. This CDR3 has 19 amino acids. Germline lookup yields CDR1 LGHNA and CDR2 YNFKEQ. After removal of 2 bases from V and 0 bases from J, the junction contained 11 bases not matched to a gene.

This chain links TRBV29-1 with TRBJ1-4; 7 bases match TRBD1. The CDR3 loop spans 14 amino acids. The trim removed 6 bases at V and 1 base at J, leaving 5 bases unmatched. Germline CDR1 is SQVTM and CDR2 is ANQGSEA. CDR3 nucleotide sequence: TGCAGCGTAACAGGGGACGAAACTAATGAAAAACTGTTTTTT. Its protein product is CSVTGDETNEKLFF.

In its sample, this clone was seen once. The rearrangement uses TRBV11-2 and TRBJ1-2; 7 bases align to TRBD1. This CDR3 is built from 13 residues. Trimming took 5 bases from V and 6 from J; bases not matched to a gene: 6. Germline CDR1 reads SGHAT; CDR2 reads FQNNGV. The CDR3 bases are TGTGCCAGCAGCCTGACAGGGAGGGATGGCTACACCTTC. It is translated as CASSLTGRDGYTF.

The rearrangement joins TRBV5-1 to TRBJ2-6; TRBD2 is a possible D gene (6 bases). CDR3 length: 17 amino acids. V was pared by 0 bases and J by 4 bases, with 14 bases between. The germline gives CDR1 SGHRS, CDR2 YFSETQ. The CDR3 coding sequence is TGCGCCAGCAGCTTGGATGGGACTCCTCCCGGGGCCAACGTCCTGACTTTC. Its translation: CASSLDGTPPGANVLTF. Using reference TRBV5-1 and TRBJ2-6 for the parts outside the CDR3, the full variable domain is KAGVTQTPRYLIKTRGQQVTLSCSPISGHRSVSWYQQTPGQGLQFLFEYFSETQRNKGNFPGRFSGRQFSNSRSEMNVSTLELGDSALYLCASSLDGTPPGANVLTFGAGSRLTVL.

J is TRBJ2-1 and V is TRBV9, with D possibly TRBD2 on 6 matching bases. The CDR3 totals 17 residues. Germline assignment: CDR1 SGDLS and CDR2 YYNGEE. V was clipped by 0 bases and J by 5 bases, with 18 bases between them. This CDR3 reads CASSVAGESMRHNEQFF. CDR3 DNA: TGTGCCAGCAGCGTAGCGGGAGAATCCATGCGACACAATGAGCAGTTCTTC.

This chain joins TRBV6-5 and TRBJ2-5; maybe TRBD2 (6 bases). The ends were cut back, 4 bases at V and 1 base at J, with 13 bases in the middle. This CDR3 has 15 residues. CDR1 is MNHEY and CDR2 is SVGAGI in the germline V gene. The CDR3 DNA reads TGTGCCAGCAGTTCCAGGCGGGGTCCCCAAGAGACCCAGTACTTC. It encodes CASSSRRGPQETQYF.

A remark on this clone: Other DNA sequences in this sample translate to the same CDR3. The chain combines TRBV5-1 with TRBJ2-5; D call uncertain. The CDR3 covers 14 residues. V was clipped by 0 bases and J by 1 base, with 7 bases between them. CDR1 is SGHRS, CDR2 YFSETQ, per germline. The DNA for the CDR3 is TGCGCCAGCAGCTTGGCAGGCAGCCAAGAGACCCAGTACTTC. Its translation: CASSLAGSQETQYF.

The chain employs TRBV5-1 and TRBJ2-2; D possibly corresponds to TRBD2 (5 bases). V was trimmed by 4 bases and J by 2 bases, leaving 9 bases between them. CDR1 is SGHRS and CDR2 is YFSETQ in the germline V gene. CDR3 length equals 14 residues. The CDR3 here is CASSVSENTGELFF. The CDR3, as DNA: TGCGCCAGCAGCGTTAGCGAAAACACCGGGGAGCTGTTTTTT.

This chain connects TRBV25-1 to TRBJ1-1; D gene uncertain. Trimming removed 2 bases from V and 4 bases from J, with 8 bases in between. CDR3 length equals 13 residues. Germline V gives CDR1 MGHDK, CDR2 SYGVNS. CDR3 sequence reads: CASSEAGRTEAFF. CDR3 in DNA: TGTGCCAGCAGTGAAGCAGGACGCACTGAAGCTTTCTTT.

This chain joins TRBV4-1 and TRBJ1-1; TRBD1 matches 8 bases. The CDR3 totals 15 residues. Per the germline V gene, CDR1 is MGHRA and CDR2 is YSYEKL. V shed 4 bases and J 6 bases; nucleotides not matched to a gene: 10. The chain's CDR3 is CASSLTPQGGSEAFF. The CDR3 coding sequence is TGCGCCAGCAGCCTCACTCCACAGGGGGGATCTGAAGCTTTCTTT.

The gene calls are TRBV4-1 and TRBJ2-3, with a possible D match to TRBD2 (6 bases). CDR3 length: 17 residues. Germline V gene sequence: CDR1 MGHRA, CDR2 YSYEKL. V shed 0 bases and J shed 1 base, with 14 bases lying between them. CDR3 sequence reads: CASSQEGQGGGTDTQYF. CDR3 sequence (DNA): TGCGCCAGCAGCCAAGAAGGTCAAGGAGGGGGCACAGATACGCAGTATTTT.